The TCR beta chain described here comes from a study of blood T cell repertoires in COVID-19. Study at large: Specimens from acute and convalescent COVID-19 originated in the United States, Italy and Spain. The analysed material was cDNA or gDNA that came from T cells, B-cell-depleted T cells, or PBMCs.

Per the original data handling: For nucleated cells, counts were estimated from reference gene primer amplification. Repertoires were generated with immunoSEQ multiplex PCR, while TCRdb's copy carries only in-frame clones and drops some. V and J calls and clone size are those listed in that table; D and trimming were worked out from the DNA. The sample carries some 34,000 clones, approximately 85% recorded once. CDR1 is SGHVS and CDR2 is FQNEAQ in the germline V gene. Trimming cost V 4 bases and J 8 bases; bases outside gene matches: 7. The CDR3 sequence is 13 residues long. The TCR comes from a human donor in a cohort sampled during active COVID-19. The specimen was peripheral blood. The V gene is TRBV7-8, the J gene TRBJ2-7; 8 nucleotides line up with TRBD1. CDR3 bases: TGTGCCAGCAGCTCGGACAGGGAGTCAAAGCAGTACTTC. Translated: CASSSDRESKQYF. Based on the CDR3 plus reference TRBV7-8 and TRBJ2-7, the full variable domain is GAGVSQSPRYKVAKRGQDVALRCDPISGHVSLFWYQQALGQGPEFLTYFQNEAQLDKSGLPSDRFFAERPEGSVSTLKIQRTQQEDSAVYLCASSSDRESKQYFGPGTRLTVT.